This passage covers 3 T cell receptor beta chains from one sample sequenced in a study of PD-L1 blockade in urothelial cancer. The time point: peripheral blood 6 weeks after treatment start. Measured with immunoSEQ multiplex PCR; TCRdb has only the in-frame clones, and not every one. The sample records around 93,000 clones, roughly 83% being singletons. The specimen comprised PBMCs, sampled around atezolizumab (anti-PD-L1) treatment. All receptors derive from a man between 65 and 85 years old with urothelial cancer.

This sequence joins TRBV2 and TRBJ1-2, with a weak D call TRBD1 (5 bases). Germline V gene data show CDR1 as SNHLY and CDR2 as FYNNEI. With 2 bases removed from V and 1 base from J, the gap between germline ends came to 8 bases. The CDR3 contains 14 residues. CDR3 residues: CASSESRDNYGYTF. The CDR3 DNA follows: TGTGCCAGCAGTGAAAGCAGGGATAACTATGGCTACACCTTC.

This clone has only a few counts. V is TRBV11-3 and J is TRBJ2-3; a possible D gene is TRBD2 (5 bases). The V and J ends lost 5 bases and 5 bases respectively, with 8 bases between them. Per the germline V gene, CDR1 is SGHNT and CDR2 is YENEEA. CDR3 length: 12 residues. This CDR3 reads CASSRGEDTQYF. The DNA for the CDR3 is TGTGCCAGCAGCCGGGGTGAAGATACGCAGTATTTT.

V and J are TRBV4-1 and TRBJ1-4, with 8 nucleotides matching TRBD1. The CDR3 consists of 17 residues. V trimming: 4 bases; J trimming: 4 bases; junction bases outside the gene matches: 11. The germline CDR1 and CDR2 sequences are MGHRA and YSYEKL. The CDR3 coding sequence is TGCGCCAGCAGCCGACGGGAAGCGGGACAGGATAATGAAAAACTGTTTTTT. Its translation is CASSRREAGQDNEKLFF.